This T cell receptor beta chain emerged from a study of control samples from healthy donors and cancer patients. Losses at the gene ends were 6 bases for V and 4 bases for J; bases not matched to a gene: 1. From germline, CDR1 is SGHTA and CDR2 FQGNSA. The CDR3 covers 12 residues. Clones were sequenced by immunoSEQ multiplex PCR, and TCRdb holds only the in-frame ones, with some missing. In the table there are 90,000 to 100,000 clones, over 60% of which are singletons. This receptor was taken from a woman aged 30 to 39 in good health. Sequencing was performed on blood. This chain links TRBV7-2 with TRBJ2-3; TRBD1 matches 7 bases. In nucleotides, the CDR3 is TGTGCCAGCAGTCAGGGGGCAGATACGCAGTATTTT. This translates into CASSQGADTQYF.